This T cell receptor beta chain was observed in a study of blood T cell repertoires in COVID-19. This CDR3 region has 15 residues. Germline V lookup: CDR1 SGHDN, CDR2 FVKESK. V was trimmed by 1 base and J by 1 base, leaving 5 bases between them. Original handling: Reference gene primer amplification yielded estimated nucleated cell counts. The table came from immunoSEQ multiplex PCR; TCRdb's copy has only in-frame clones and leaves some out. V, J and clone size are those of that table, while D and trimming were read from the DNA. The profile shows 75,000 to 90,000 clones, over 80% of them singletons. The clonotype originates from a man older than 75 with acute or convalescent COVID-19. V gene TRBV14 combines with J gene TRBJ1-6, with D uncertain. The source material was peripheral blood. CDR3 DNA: TGTGCCAGCAGCCAAGGGAGGTCCTATAATTCACCCCTCCACTTT. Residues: CASSQGRSYNSPLHF.